The 17 T cell receptor beta chains reported below all come from one sample, sequenced in a study of beta chain features in type 1 diabetes. Every bit of the isolated RNA underwent reverse transcription, so sequencing read expressed TCRB transcripts. Assay: immunoSEQ multiplex PCR; the TCRdb copy retains only in-frame clones and omits some. The data show about 180,000 clones, about 13% seen once. Sequencing input: central memory CD4+ T cells from blood. Every receptor here comes from a woman aged 18-29 years in good health.

The rearrangement links TRBV29-1 to TRBJ2-7; 10 nucleotides align to TRBD2. This CDR3 spans 12 amino acids. Germline values: CDR1 SQVTM, CDR2 ANQGSEA. J lost 6 bases, V lost 6 bases, and 5 bases had no gene match. Here the CDR3 reads CSVLGTSVEQYF. In nucleotides, the CDR3 is TGCAGCGTGCTCGGGACTAGCGTCGAGCAGTACTTC.

This clone has more than one count but fewer than ten. This chain uses TRBV14 with TRBJ2-1; TRBD1 aligns across 10 bases. Trimming removed 4 bases from V and 6 bases from J; junction bases left unmatched: 3. The length of the CDR3 is 14 residues. Germline V gene lookup returns CDR1 SGHDN and CDR2 FVKESK. CDR3 nucleotide sequence: TGTGCCAGCAGCCGACGGACAGGGGGCAATGAGCAGTTCTTC. Protein: CASSRRTGGNEQFF.

J is TRBJ2-5 and V is TRBV29-1, with D possibly being TRBD2 (5 bases). V shed 7 bases and J shed 5 bases, with 14 bases lying between them. Germline CDR1 is SQVTM and CDR2 is ANQGSEA. This CDR3 is built from 12 residues. CDR3 nucleotide sequence: TGCAGCGCCAAGACGGAGGCGGAGACCCAGTACTTC. It yields the protein CSAKTEAETQYF.

This clone showed up just a few times. The chain's CDR3 is CASSLALAGGNEQYF. Written as DNA, the CDR3 is TGTGCCAGCAGCTTAGCACTAGCGGGAGGAAACGAGCAGTACTTC. This chain uses TRBV7-2 with TRBJ2-7; TRBD2 aligns across 12 bases. CDR3 length: 15 residues. Trimming cost V 0 bases and J 5 bases; bases outside gene matches: 2. Germline lookup yields CDR1 SGHTA and CDR2 FQGNSA. Looking up the rest from reference TRBV7-2 and TRBJ2-7 gives the full variable domain: GAGVSQSPSNKVTEKGKDVELRCDPISGHTALYWYRQSLGQGLEFLIYFQGNSAPDKSGLPSDRFSAERTGGSVSTLTIQRTQQEDSAVYLCASSLALAGGNEQYFGPGTRLTVT.

This clone turned up a few times. The CDR3: CASSHSTDTQYF. For the CDR3, the DNA is TGTGCCAGCAGCCATAGCACAGATACGCAGTATTTT. The chain recombines TRBV6-4 with TRBJ2-3; no reliable D call. The V end lost 6 bases, the J end lost 0 bases, and 4 bases lay between the germline ends. Germline CDR1 reads MRHNA; CDR2 reads SNTAGT. There are 12 residues in the CDR3.

This chain uses TRBV4-2 with TRBJ2-1; 8 bases match TRBD2. The CDR3 is 15 amino acids. The germline gives CDR1 LGHNA, CDR2 YNFKEQ. Losses at the gene ends were 5 bases for V and 8 bases for J; bases not matched to a gene: 11. The CDR3 DNA reads as TGTGCCAGCAGCACGGGGGGACTAGACCTCCATGAGCAGTTCTTC. Its translation: CASSTGGLDLHEQFF.

This clone was counted a few times. The V call is TRBV11-2, the J call TRBJ2-3; the match to TRBD1 covers 7 bases. Germline lookup yields CDR1 SGHAT and CDR2 FQNNGV. J gave up 4 bases and V 5 bases, and 9 bases lay outside the gene matches. The CDR3 runs 15 residues. DNA of the CDR3: TGTGCCAGCAGCCGCACAGGGGAAGCATCAGATACGCAGTATTTT. It encodes CASSRTGEASDTQYF.

The chain uses TRBV6-1 and TRBJ1-5; 11 nucleotides line up with TRBD1. The ends lost 4 bases at V and 4 bases at J; junction bases unmatched: 6. From germline, CDR1 is MNHNS and CDR2 SASEGT. The CDR3 has 16 amino acids. CDR3 residues: CASSGTGGAGNQPQHF. CDR3 nucleotide sequence: TGTGCCAGCAGTGGGACAGGGGGCGCAGGAAATCAGCCCCAGCATTTT.

This clone was seen more than once but under ten times. V and J are TRBV5-4 and TRBJ2-1; tentatively, D is TRBD2 (5 bases). The CDR3 loop spans 15 amino acids. Germline V gene data show CDR1 as SGHNT and CDR2 as YYREEE (reference sequence). V lost 4 bases and J lost 0, with 11 bases in between. CDR3 sequence: CASSRGLDSYNEQFF. The CDR3 DNA reads as TGTGCCAGCAGCCGAGGGTTAGACTCCTACAATGAGCAGTTCTTC.

This clone was detected a few times. V and J are TRBV27 and TRBJ2-1; 7 positions agree with TRBD2. The CDR3 has 14 residues. V shed 6 bases, J shed 6 bases, and the junction held 8 bases outside the gene matches. Germline V gene lookup returns CDR1 MNHEY and CDR2 SMNVEV (reference sequence). The CDR3 DNA reads as TGTGCCAGCAGCCGGGACTACCGGGGCAATGAGCAGTTCTTC. Its protein is CASSRDYRGNEQFF.

The chain links TRBV5-4 to TRBJ2-3; 8 nucleotides agree with TRBD2. The CDR3 contains 14 residues. Losses at the gene ends were 7 bases for V and 3 bases for J; bases not matched to a gene: 7. CDR1 SGHNT and CDR2 YYREEE come from the germline V gene (reference sequence). CDR3 sequence: CASHQRGRTDTQYF. The CDR3 nucleotides are TGTGCCAGCCATCAGCGGGGGAGGACAGATACGCAGTATTTT.

The chain joins TRBV27 to TRBJ2-6, with a weak D call TRBD2 (5 bases). Trimming took 3 bases from V and 2 from J, leaving 8 bases between them. Germline CDR1 reads MNHEY; CDR2 reads SMNVEV (reference sequence). The CDR3 consists of 15 residues. CDR3 DNA: TGTGCCAGCAGTTTCGAGAGGGCTGGGGCCAACGTCCTGACTTTC. As protein: CASSFERAGANVLTF.

This clone was seen ten or more times. V is TRBV7-8 and J is TRBJ2-1, with TRBD2 identical over 13 bases. Germline assignment: CDR1 SGHVS and CDR2 FQNEAQ. Trimming took 4 bases from V and 5 from J; bases not matched to a gene: 8. The CDR3 contains 17 residues. The CDR3 is CASSSIRTSGGNNEQFF. In DNA form, the CDR3 reads TGTGCCAGCAGCTCCATAAGGACTAGCGGGGGTAACAATGAGCAGTTCTTC.

This clone was recorded at least ten times. The rearrangement uses TRBV6-5 and TRBJ1-2; D not resolved. V gave up 0 bases and J gave up 2 bases, with 10 bases separating them. The CDR3 consists of 15 residues. The V gene's germline CDR1 is MNHEY and CDR2 SVGAGI. In DNA form, the CDR3 reads TGTGCCAGCAGTTACTCGAGTAGGAGGAACTATGGCTACACCTTC. Its protein product is CASSYSSRRNYGYTF.

The chain joins TRBV7-2 to TRBJ2-7; TRBD1 matches 9 bases. The CDR3 sequence is 16 residues long. J gave up 3 bases and V 7 bases, and 13 bases lay outside the gene matches. Germline loops: CDR1 SGHTA, CDR2 FQGNSA. CDR3 nucleotide sequence: TGTGCCAGCACCCCTTGGGGCGGGACAGGGAGCTACGAGCAGTACTTC. Translation: CASTPWGGTGSYEQYF.

This clone was counted only a few times. CDR3 in amino acids: CSVEGSGRADEQFF. The CDR3, as DNA: TGCAGCGTTGAAGGGAGCGGGAGGGCTGATGAGCAGTTCTTC. This sequence joins TRBV29-1 and TRBJ2-1; 10 nucleotides line up with TRBD2. J gave up 8 bases and V 1 base, and 5 bases lay outside the gene matches. There are 14 residues in the CDR3. Germline V CDR1 and CDR2: SQVTM, ANQGSEA.

CDR3 in DNA: TGTGCCAGCAGTCGACCACAGGGGCGGGAGACCCAGTACTTC. It is translated as CASSRPQGRETQYF. This rearrangement joins TRBV28 to TRBJ2-5; 7 bases agree with TRBD1. This CDR3 is 14 amino acids long. CDR1 and CDR2 from the germline V gene are MDHEN and SYDVKM. J lost 5 bases, V lost 5 bases, and 8 bases had no gene match.